One T cell receptor beta chain is described in this entry. This entry comes from a study of blood T cell repertoires in COVID-19. Across the study: The United States, Italy and Spain supplied acute and convalescent COVID-19 samples.

Patients at the Seattle site were enrolled during active infection and followed longitudinally. This CDR3 has 15 residues. CDR1 and CDR2 from the germline V gene are SGHTA and FQGTGA. V trimming: 6 bases; J trimming: 0 bases; junction bases outside the gene matches: 5. Per the authors' pipeline: The authors estimated nucleated cell counts from reference gene primer amplification. This table comes from immunoSEQ multiplex PCR, and its TCRdb copy is limited to in-frame clones, with some not included. Clone size and the V and J calls come from that table; the DNA yielded D and trimming. The sample shows some 270,000 clones, about 82% of them seen only once.

The TCR was taken from a woman older than 75 with COVID-19, enrolled during active disease. This rearrangement joins TRBV7-3 to TRBJ2-3; 8 nucleotides align to TRBD2. The sequenced sample consisted of peripheral blood. In DNA, the CDR3 is TGTGCCAGCAGTCCTGGACTAGCAAGCACAGATACGCAGTATTTT. The encoded protein is CASSPGLASTDTQYF.